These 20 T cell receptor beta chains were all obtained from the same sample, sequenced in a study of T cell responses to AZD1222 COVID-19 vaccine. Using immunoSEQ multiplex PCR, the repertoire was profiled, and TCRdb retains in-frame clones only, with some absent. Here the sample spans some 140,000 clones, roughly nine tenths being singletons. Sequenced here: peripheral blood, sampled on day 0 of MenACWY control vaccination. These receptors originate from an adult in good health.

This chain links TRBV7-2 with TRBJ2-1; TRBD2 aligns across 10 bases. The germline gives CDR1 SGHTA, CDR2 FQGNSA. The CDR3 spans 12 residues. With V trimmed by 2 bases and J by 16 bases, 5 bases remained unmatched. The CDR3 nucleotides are TGTGCCAGCAGCTTAACGACTAGCGGGTTTTTCTTC. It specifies CASSLTTSGFFF.

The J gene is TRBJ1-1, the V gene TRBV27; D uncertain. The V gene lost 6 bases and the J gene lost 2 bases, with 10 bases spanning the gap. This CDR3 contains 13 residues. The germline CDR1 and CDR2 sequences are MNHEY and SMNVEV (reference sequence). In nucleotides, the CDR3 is TGTGCCAGCAGCTACCGAAGTAACACTGAAGCTTTCTTT. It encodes CASSYRSNTEAFF.

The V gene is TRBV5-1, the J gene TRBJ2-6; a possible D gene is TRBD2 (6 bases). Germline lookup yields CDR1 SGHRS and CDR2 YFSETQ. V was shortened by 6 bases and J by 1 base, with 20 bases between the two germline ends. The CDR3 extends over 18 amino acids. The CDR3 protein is CASKPPGTLGSGANVLTF. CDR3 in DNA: TGCGCCAGCAAGCCTCCCGGGACTTTGGGATCTGGGGCCAACGTCCTGACTTTC.

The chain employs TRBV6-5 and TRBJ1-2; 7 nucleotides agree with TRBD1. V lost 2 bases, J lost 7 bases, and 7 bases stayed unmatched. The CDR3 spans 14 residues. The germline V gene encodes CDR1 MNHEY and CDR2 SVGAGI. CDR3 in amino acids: CASSYDRVISGYTF. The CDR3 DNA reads TGTGCCAGCAGTTACGACAGGGTTATCAGTGGCTACACCTTC.

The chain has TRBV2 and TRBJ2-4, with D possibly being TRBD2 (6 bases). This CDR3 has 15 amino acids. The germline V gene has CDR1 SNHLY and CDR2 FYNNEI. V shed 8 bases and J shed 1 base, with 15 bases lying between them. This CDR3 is CASRAGEPAKNIQYF. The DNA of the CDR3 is TGTGCCAGCCGAGCGGGCGAGCCGGCCAAAAACATTCAGTACTTC.

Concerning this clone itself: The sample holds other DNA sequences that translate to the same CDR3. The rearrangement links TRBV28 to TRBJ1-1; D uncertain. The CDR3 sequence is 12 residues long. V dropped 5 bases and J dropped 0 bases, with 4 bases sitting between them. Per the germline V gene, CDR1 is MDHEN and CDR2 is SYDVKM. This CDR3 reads CASSRVNTEAFF. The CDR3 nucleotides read TGTGCCAGCAGTAGGGTGAACACTGAAGCTTTCTTT.

The CDR3 coding sequence is TGTGCCAGCAGTCCCGCACCGGGACAGGGAAAGGATGGCTACACCTTC. It translates to CASSPAPGQGKDGYTF. This chain links TRBV6-6 with TRBJ1-2, with 9 bases that match TRBD1. V gave up 5 bases and J gave up 6 bases; unmatched junction bases: 13. From germline, CDR1 is MNHNY and CDR2 SVGAGI (reference sequence). The CDR3 loop spans 16 amino acids.

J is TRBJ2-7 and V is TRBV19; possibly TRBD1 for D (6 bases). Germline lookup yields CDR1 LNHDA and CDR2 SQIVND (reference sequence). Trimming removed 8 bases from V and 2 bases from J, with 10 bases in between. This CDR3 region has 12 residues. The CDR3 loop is CASGDRTYEQYF. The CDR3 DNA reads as TGTGCCAGTGGCGACAGGACCTACGAGCAGTACTTC.

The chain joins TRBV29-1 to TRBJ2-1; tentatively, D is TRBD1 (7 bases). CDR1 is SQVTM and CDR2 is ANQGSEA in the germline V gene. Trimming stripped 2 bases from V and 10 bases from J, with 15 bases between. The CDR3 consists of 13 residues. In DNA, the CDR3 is TGCAGCGTTGAATCCCCCAGGGGGGTGGAGCAGTTCTTC. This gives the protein CSVESPRGVEQFF.

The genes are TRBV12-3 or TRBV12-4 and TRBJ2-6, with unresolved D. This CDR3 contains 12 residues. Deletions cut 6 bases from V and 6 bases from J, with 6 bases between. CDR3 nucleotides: TGTGCCAGCAGCGTCCAGGCCAACGTCCTGACTTTC. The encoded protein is CASSVQANVLTF.

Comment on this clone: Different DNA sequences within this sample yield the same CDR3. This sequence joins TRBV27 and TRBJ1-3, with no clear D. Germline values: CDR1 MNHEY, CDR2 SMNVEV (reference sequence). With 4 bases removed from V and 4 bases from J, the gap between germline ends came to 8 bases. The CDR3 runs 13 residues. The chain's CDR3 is CASSSGSGNTIYF. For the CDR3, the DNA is TGTGCCAGCAGTTCCGGGTCCGGAAACACCATATATTTT.

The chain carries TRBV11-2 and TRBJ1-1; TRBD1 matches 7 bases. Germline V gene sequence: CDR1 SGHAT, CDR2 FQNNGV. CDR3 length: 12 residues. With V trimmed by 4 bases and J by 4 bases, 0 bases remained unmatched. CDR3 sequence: CASSYRGTEAFF. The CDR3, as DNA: TGTGCCAGCAGCTACAGGGGCACTGAAGCTTTCTTT.

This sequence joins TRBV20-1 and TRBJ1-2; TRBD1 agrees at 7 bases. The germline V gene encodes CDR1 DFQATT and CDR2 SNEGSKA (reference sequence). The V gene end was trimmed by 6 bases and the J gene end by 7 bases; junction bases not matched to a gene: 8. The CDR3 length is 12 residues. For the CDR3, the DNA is TGCAGTGCGAGTACAGGGGCTGCTGGCTACACCTTC. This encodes CSASTGAAGYTF.

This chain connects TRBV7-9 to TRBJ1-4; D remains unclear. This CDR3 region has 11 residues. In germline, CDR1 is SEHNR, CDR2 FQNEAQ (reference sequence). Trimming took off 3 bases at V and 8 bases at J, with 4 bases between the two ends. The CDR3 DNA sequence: TGTGCCAGCAGCTTCGGGGAAAAACTGTTTTTT. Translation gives CASSFGEKLFF.

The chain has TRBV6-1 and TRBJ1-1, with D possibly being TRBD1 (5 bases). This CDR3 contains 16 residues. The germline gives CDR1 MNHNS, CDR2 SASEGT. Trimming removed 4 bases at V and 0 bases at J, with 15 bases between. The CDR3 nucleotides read TGTGCCAGCAGTGTCGCGGGACGGTGGGTGAACACTGAAGCTTTCTTT. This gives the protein CASSVAGRWVNTEAFF.

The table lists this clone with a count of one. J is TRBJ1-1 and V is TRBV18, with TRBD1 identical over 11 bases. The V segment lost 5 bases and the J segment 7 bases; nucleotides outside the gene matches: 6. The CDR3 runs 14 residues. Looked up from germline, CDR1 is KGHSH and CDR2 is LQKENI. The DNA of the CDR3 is TGTGCCAGCTCATCAGGACAGGGGGCCTATGAAGCTTTCTTT. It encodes CASSSGQGAYEAFF.

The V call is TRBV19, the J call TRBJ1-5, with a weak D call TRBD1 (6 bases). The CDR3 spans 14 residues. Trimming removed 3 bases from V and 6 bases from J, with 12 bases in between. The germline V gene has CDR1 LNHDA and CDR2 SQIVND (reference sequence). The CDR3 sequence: CASSMGGRGQPQHF. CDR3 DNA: TGTGCCAGTAGTATGGGGGGGCGAGGTCAGCCCCAGCATTTT.

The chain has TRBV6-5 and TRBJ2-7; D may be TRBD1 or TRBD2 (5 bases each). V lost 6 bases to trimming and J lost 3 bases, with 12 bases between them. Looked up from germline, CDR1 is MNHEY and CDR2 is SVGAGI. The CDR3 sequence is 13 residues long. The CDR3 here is CASRTGRNYEQYF. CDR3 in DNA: TGTGCCAGCAGGACGGGACGGAACTACGAGCAGTACTTC.

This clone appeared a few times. CDR3 sequence (DNA): TGTGCCAGCAACCGGGACAGTAACTCCTACGAGCAGTACTTC. It is translated as CASNRDSNSYEQYF. V gene TRBV2 combines with J gene TRBJ2-7; 7 bases match TRBD1. After removal of 7 bases from V and 0 bases from J, the junction contained 6 bases not matched to a gene. The CDR3 is 14 residues long. The V gene's germline CDR1 is SNHLY and CDR2 FYNNEI.

The CDR3 nucleotides are TGTGCCAGTAGTATAACCCGGGACAGGGAGCAGTTCTTC. It specifies CASSITRDREQFF. The chain uses TRBV19 and TRBJ2-1, with 8 positions matching TRBD1. In germline, CDR1 is LNHDA, CDR2 SQIVND (reference sequence). With 2 bases clipped from V and 10 bases from J, the junction kept 4 bases outside the gene matches. The CDR3 runs 13 residues.